The 19 T cell receptor beta chains below come from one sample, sequenced in a study of blood T cell repertoires in COVID-19. The assay was immunoSEQ multiplex PCR, and TCRdb's table has in-frame clones only and misses some. Of over 200,000 clones listed, approximately 88% were seen once; the top ten hold more than 3%. Sequencing was carried out using PBMCs or T cells enriched from blood (not recorded which). These receptors were collected from a woman in her 30s who had been exposed to COVID-19.

Here the CDR3 reads CASSTGTGSQPQHF. The CDR3 DNA sequence: TGTGCCAGTAGCACAGGGACAGGGAGTCAGCCCCAGCATTTT. The chain uses TRBV19 and TRBJ1-5; 9 nucleotides line up with TRBD1. CDR1 is LNHDA, CDR2 SQIVND, per germline (reference sequence). Trimming at V came to 6 bases and at J to 6 bases, leaving 6 bases not matched to a gene. This CDR3 comprises 14 residues.

The V gene is TRBV19, the J gene TRBJ1-2; no clear D. The germline CDR1 and CDR2 sequences are LNHDA and SQIVND (reference sequence). The CDR3 runs 13 residues. V shed 6 bases and J shed 5 bases, with 13 bases lying between them. CDR3 sequence reads: CASSIKTWYGYTF. DNA of the CDR3: TGTGCCAGTAGCATTAAGACATGGTATGGCTACACCTTC.

The J gene is TRBJ2-1, the V gene TRBV3-1 (or the pseudogene TRBV3-2); 9 bases match TRBD2. Unmatched junction bases numbered 7, after V lost 0 bases and J lost 10 bases. Per the germline V gene, CDR1 is LGHDT and CDR2 is YNNKEL (reference sequence). The CDR3 sequence is 15 residues long. This CDR3 is CASSQEVAGGGEQFF. The CDR3 DNA is TGTGCCAGCAGCCAAGAAGTCGCGGGAGGGGGGGAGCAGTTCTTC.

This chain uses TRBV28 with TRBJ1-1; D is unclear. V shed 1 base and J shed 1 base, with 7 bases lying between them. Germline values: CDR1 MDHEN, CDR2 SYDVKM. The CDR3 is made up of 14 amino acids. The CDR3: CASSLFGENTEAFF. DNA of the CDR3: TGTGCCAGCAGTTTATTCGGAGAGAACACTGAAGCTTTCTTT.

The genes are TRBV29-1 and TRBJ1-1; D unclear. CDR1 and CDR2 (germline): SQVTM, ANQGSEA. Trimming stripped 1 base from V and 1 base from J, with 7 bases between. This CDR3 comprises 13 residues. The CDR3 spells CSVEGRGNTEAFF. The DNA of the CDR3 is TGCAGCGTTGAAGGACGGGGGAACACTGAAGCTTTCTTT.

This CDR3 reads CASSPTGHLYF. The DNA of the CDR3 is TGTGCCAGCAGCCCCACGGGACACCTGTACTTC. The rearrangement links TRBV6-5 to TRBJ2-5, with a tentative D call TRBD1 (6 bases). V dropped 6 bases and J dropped 13 bases, with 15 bases sitting between them. Germline values: CDR1 MNHEY, CDR2 SVGAGI. The length of the CDR3 is 11 residues.

The rearrangement joins TRBV24-1 to TRBJ2-1; D is perhaps TRBD2 (6 bases). V lost 7 bases, J lost 6 bases, and 9 bases lay in between. Germline-derived CDR1 and CDR2 are KGHDR and SFDVKD. CDR3 length: 12 amino acids. The CDR3 nucleotides read TGTGCCACCAGCCTGACTAGCAATGAGCAGTTCTTC. Its translation is CATSLTSNEQFF.

This clone was seen only once. This chain joins TRBV6-5 and TRBJ1-1; 7 bases map to TRBD1. The V gene's germline CDR1 is MNHEY and CDR2 SVGAGI. V shed 7 bases and J 5 bases; nucleotides not matched to a gene: 7. The CDR3 loop spans 13 amino acids. Here the CDR3 reads CASILQGWTEAFF. The CDR3 DNA follows: TGTGCCAGCATCTTACAGGGGTGGACTGAAGCTTTCTTT.

The rearrangement joins TRBV7-6 to TRBJ2-7, with 14 bases identical to TRBD2. The CDR3 sequence is 16 residues long. Germline V gene sequence: CDR1 SGHVS, CDR2 FNYEAQ. V was pared by 4 bases and J by 2 bases, with 4 bases of the junction left unmatched. CDR3 sequence reads: CASSSGLAGGTYEQYF. Here the CDR3 DNA reads TGTGCCAGCAGCTCTGGACTAGCGGGAGGTACCTACGAGCAGTACTTC.

This clone came up a few times. The chain is built from TRBV5-1 and TRBJ2-1; tentative D call: TRBD1 (6 bases). The germline CDR1 and CDR2 sequences are SGHRS and YFSETQ. The CDR3 has 16 residues. Trimming left V 4 bases short and J 6 bases short, with 20 bases between. In DNA, the CDR3 is TGCGCCAGCAGCCCAACCGGGCTGAAGGGGGTCAATGAGCAGTTCTTC. The encoded protein is CASSPTGLKGVNEQFF.

This chain connects TRBV4-1 to TRBJ1-3; D remains ambiguous. Germline V gene sequence: CDR1 MGHRA, CDR2 YSYEKL. V dropped 1 base and J dropped 4 bases, with 5 bases sitting between them. The CDR3 is made up of 13 amino acids. The CDR3 loop reads CASSQVAGNTIYF. In DNA, the CDR3 is TGCGCCAGCAGCCAAGTGGCCGGAAACACCATATATTTT.

V gene TRBV30 combines with J gene TRBJ2-2, with 8 nucleotides matching TRBD2. The CDR3 extends over 14 amino acids. Germline CDR1 and CDR2: GTSNPN and SVGIG (reference sequence). V dropped 3 bases and J dropped 6; count of bases not matched to a gene: 6. The CDR3 bases are TGTGCCTGGAGCGGGTGGCGGGAGGCCGGGGAGCTGTTTTTT. Translation: CAWSGWREAGELFF.

This chain links TRBV29-1 with TRBJ2-2; 7 positions match TRBD1. Germline assignment: CDR1 SQVTM and CDR2 ANQGSEA. The CDR3 loop spans 15 amino acids. The V and J ends lost 5 bases and 4 bases, in that order; junction bases with no gene match: 10. CDR3 sequence reads: CSVQSKGAGTGELFF. The CDR3 DNA is TGCAGCGTTCAGTCGAAGGGGGCGGGCACCGGGGAGCTGTTTTTT.

The CDR3 sequence is CASSFGLTRETQYF. The CDR3 DNA is TGTGCCAGCAGTTTCGGTCTCACCCGGGAGACCCAGTACTTC. The V call is TRBV27, the J call TRBJ2-5; D call uncertain. Looked up from germline, CDR1 is MNHEY and CDR2 is SMNVEV (reference sequence). The CDR3 covers 14 residues. V was shortened by 3 bases and J by 5 bases, with 13 bases between the two germline ends.

This chain connects TRBV4-1 to TRBJ2-3, with 7 bases aligning to TRBD1. Germline CDR1 is MGHRA and CDR2 is YSYEKL. The V and J ends lost 0 bases and 4 bases, in that order; junction bases with no gene match: 7. This CDR3 region has 16 residues. CDR3 nucleotide sequence: TGCGCCAGCAGCCAAGAAGGGGGCAGGAGGTCAGATACGCAGTATTTT. Protein product: CASSQEGGRRSDTQYF.

This chain links TRBV5-1 with TRBJ2-2, with 10 nucleotides matching TRBD2. The CDR3 has 18 amino acids. From germline, CDR1 is SGHRS and CDR2 YFSETQ. After removal of 7 bases from V and 1 base from J, the junction contained 13 bases not matched to a gene. For the CDR3, the DNA is TGCGCCAGCGCCGGACCTCTACGGACTAGCGGGAACACCGGGGAGCTGTTTTTT. Its protein is CASAGPLRTSGNTGELFF.

The chain combines TRBV4-1 with TRBJ2-6, with D possibly TRBD2 on 5 matching bases. V gave up 1 base and J gave up 4 bases, with 11 bases separating them. The CDR3 is 16 amino acids. Germline V gene lookup returns CDR1 MGHRA and CDR2 YSYEKL. The CDR3 here is CASSQAPLGGANVLTF. CDR3 in DNA: TGCGCCAGCAGCCAAGCCCCACTAGGAGGGGCCAACGTCCTGACTTTC.

The chain is built from TRBV2 and TRBJ1-1; D ambiguous. Trimming removed 7 bases at V and 6 bases at J, with 9 bases between. Germline-derived CDR1 and CDR2 are SNHLY and FYNNEI. This CDR3 spans 11 amino acids. CDR3 in amino acids: CASKREAEAFF. CDR3 DNA sequence: TGTGCCAGCAAACGGGAAGCTGAAGCTTTCTTT.

The chain uses TRBV9 and TRBJ1-2; D is undetermined. V was shortened by 6 bases and J by 0 bases, with 27 bases between the two germline ends. This CDR3 is 19 amino acids long. Per germline, CDR1 SGDLS and CDR2 YYNGEE. The CDR3 here is CASNKLPMGSLPANYGYTF. The CDR3 DNA follows: TGTGCCAGCAACAAACTCCCCATGGGCTCCCTTCCAGCTAACTATGGCTACACCTTC.